This TCR beta chain is from a study of blood T cell repertoires in COVID-19. Study-wide context: Donors in the United States, Italy and Spain gave samples during acute or convalescent COVID-19. The cDNA or gDNA used as material had been derived from T cells, B-cell-depleted T cells, or PBMCs.

Authors' data handling: Amplified reference gene primers provided the basis for estimating nucleated cell counts. Assay: immunoSEQ multiplex PCR; the TCRdb copy retains only in-frame clones and omits some. V and J calls and clone size are given by that table; D and trimming were obtained from the DNA. Found here are approximately 190,000 clones, around 90% of them singletons; the top ten hold roughly 0.56%. The V segment lost 0 bases and the J segment 7 bases; nucleotides outside the gene matches: 5. Germline CDR1 and CDR2: SGDLS and YYNGEE. The CDR3 extends over 15 amino acids. V gene TRBV9 combines with J gene TRBJ2-2; 8 bases align to TRBD1. The receptor comes from a man aged 45 to 65 with acute or convalescent COVID-19. Specimen: peripheral blood. CDR3 sequence: CASSVADRVVGELFF. The CDR3 DNA follows: TGTGCCAGCAGCGTAGCGGACAGGGTGGTCGGGGAGCTGTTTTTT.